The rows below give T cell receptor beta chains drawn from one sample of a study of control samples from healthy donors and cancer patients. Clones were read by immunoSEQ multiplex PCR, and TCRdb kept only the in-frame ones, dropping some. This table has 190,000 or so clones, just under 95% appearing once. The sample comprised blood. The receptors shown here come from a man in his late teens or twenties in good health. CDR3s include the opening cysteine and the closing phenylalanine or tryptophan. The D gene is left open where the match is weak. Clone size is given for some rows only: seen once, a few or many times, or a class if the clone is expanded.

size | D | J | V | DNA | CDR3
once | . | TRBJ2-4 | TRBV4-1 | TGCGCCAGCAGCCCCTCGATGAAAAACATTCAGTACTTC | CASSPSMKNIQYF
. | TRBD2 | TRBJ2-3 | TRBV6-2/TRBV6-3 | TGTGCCAGCAGTTACGCTAGCGGGGGGCTTTACACAGATACGCAGTATTTT | CASSYASGGLYTDTQYF
. | . | TRBJ1-1 | TRBV18 | TGTGCCAGCTCACCACTCTGGGAACAGAACACTGAAGCTTTCTTT | CASSPLWEQNTEAFF
. | TRBD1 | TRBJ1-6 | TRBV9 | TGTGCCAGCAGCCTTAGTCCCGGGACAGGGGGATCACCCCTCCACTTT | CASSLSPGTGGSPLHF
once | . | TRBJ1-1 | TRBV2 | TGTGCCAGCAGTGAAGAGATTTTGGGGGGGTCGAACACTGAAGCTTTCTTT | CASSEEILGGSNTEAFF
. | TRBD1 | TRBJ1-3 | TRBV5-8 | TGTGCCAGCAGCTCGGACAGGGTCCCAGGAAACACCATATATTTT | CASSSDRVPGNTIYF
. | . | TRBJ1-4 | TRBV20-1 | TGCAGTGCTAGTGAGCCATCAACTAATGAAAAACTGTTTTTT | CSASEPSTNEKLFF
. | . | TRBJ2-3 | TRBV12-3/TRBV12-4 | TGTGCCAGCAGTTACAGTGGTACGCAGTATTTT | CASSYSGTQYF
. | . | TRBJ1-6 | TRBV2 | TGTGCCAGCAGTGAAGCTGCCGGCAGAGCCCTCCACTTT | CASSEAAGRALHF
. | . | TRBJ1-5 | TRBV27 | TGTGCCAGCAGTCCAGGGAGTAATAGCAATCAGCCCCAGCATTTT | CASSPGSNSNQPQHF
. | TRBD1 | TRBJ2-7 | TRBV6-1 | TGTGCCAGCAGTGACCGAGCCGGACAGGGTCGCATCTCCTACGAGCAGTACTTC | CASSDRAGQGRISYEQYF
. | TRBD1 | TRBJ1-1 | TRBV7-6 | TGTGCCAGCAGCTTAGAGATCACAGGGGCGAACACTGAAGCTTTCTTT | CASSLEITGANTEAFF
once | . | TRBJ1-2 | TRBV20-1 | TGCAGTGCTTACGTTTATGGCTACACCTTC | CSAYVYGYTF
. | . | TRBJ2-4 | TRBV7-2 | TGTGCCAGCAGCCCCCGGGCAGGGGCGAGAAACATTCAGTACTTC | CASSPRAGARNIQYF
. | . | TRBJ2-7 | TRBV19 | TGTGCCAGTAGTATAACGGCAGCCTATGAGCAGTACTTC | CASSITAAYEQYF
. | TRBD2 | TRBJ2-7 | TRBV19 | TGTGCCAGTAGTATATCCGGGACTATCCCCCTCGAGCAGTACTTC | CASSISGTIPLEQYF
. | . | TRBJ1-4 | TRBV6-5 | TGTGCCAGCATGGTGATCGGAACTAATGAAAAACTGTTTTTT | CASMVIGTNEKLFF
few | TRBD1 | TRBJ2-7 | TRBV4-1 | TGCGCCAGCAGCGTTTCCCCCCCCGGCGGGACAGGGAGCTACGAGCAGTACTTC | CASSVSPPGGTGSYEQYF
. | . | TRBJ2-1 | TRBV30 | TGTGCCTGGAGTGGAAACAATGAGCAGTTCTTC | CAWSGNNEQFF
. | . | TRBJ2-7 | TRBV5-4 | TGTGCCAGCAGCTTGCCGGGGGAGAACGAGTACTTC | CASSLPGENEYF
many | TRBD1 | TRBJ1-1 | TRBV18 | TGTGCCAGCTCGCGGACAGGCGTTGGGTCCCCTGAAGCTTTCTTT | CASSRTGVGSPEAFF
. | . | TRBJ2-3 | TRBV5-1 | TGCGCCAGCAGCCCGACTAGTTTCAGGGGGACAGATACGCAGTATTTT | CASSPTSFRGTDTQYF
. | . | TRBJ1-1 | TRBV6-5 | TGTGCCAGCCTTGGGGGTGGGGAGTCGAACACTGAAGCTTTCTTT | CASLGGGESNTEAFF
once | TRBD1 | TRBJ2-7 | TRBV7-9 | TGTGCCAGCAGCCCCGGGACAGCAAGCTGGGAGCAGTACTTC | CASSPGTASWEQYF
. | TRBD1 | TRBJ1-2 | TRBV24-1 | TGTGCCACCAGTGATTCCCACCCCCCCGGACAGGATAACTATGGCTACACCTTC | CATSDSHPPGQDNYGYTF
. | . | TRBJ2-2 | TRBV7-8 | TGTGCCAGCAGCTCCCGGGCCGGGATCGGGGAGCTGTTTTTT | CASSSRAGIGELFF
. | TRBD1 | TRBJ1-1 | TRBV18 | TGTGCCAGCTCACCACCAATACCAGGGGGCGCGACTGAAGCTTTCTTT | CASSPPIPGGATEAFF
. | . | TRBJ1-2 | TRBV9 | TGTGCCAGCAGCGTAGGGATGGGAAACTATGGCTACACCTTC | CASSVGMGNYGYTF
. | TRBD1 | TRBJ1-1 | TRBV7-3 | TGTGCCAGCAGCGCTAGACAGGGAGGTGAAGCTTTCTTT | CASSARQGGEAFF
. | . | TRBJ2-7 | TRBV6-5 | TGTGCCAGCAGTTCCGAATGGGACGAGCAGTACTTC | CASSSEWDEQYF
. | TRBD2 | TRBJ2-5 | TRBV5-1 | TGCGCCAGCAGCCGACGAGCGGGGGGCCGGGAGACCCAGTACTTC | CASSRRAGGRETQYF
. | . | TRBJ2-5 | TRBV5-1 | TGCGCCAGCAGCTTTAGCGGAGCCCAAGAGACCCAGTACTTC | CASSFSGAQETQYF
few | TRBD1 | TRBJ1-5 | TRBV24-1 | TGTGCCACCGCAGGGGGATCATTCAATCAGCCCCAGCATTTT | CATAGGSFNQPQHF